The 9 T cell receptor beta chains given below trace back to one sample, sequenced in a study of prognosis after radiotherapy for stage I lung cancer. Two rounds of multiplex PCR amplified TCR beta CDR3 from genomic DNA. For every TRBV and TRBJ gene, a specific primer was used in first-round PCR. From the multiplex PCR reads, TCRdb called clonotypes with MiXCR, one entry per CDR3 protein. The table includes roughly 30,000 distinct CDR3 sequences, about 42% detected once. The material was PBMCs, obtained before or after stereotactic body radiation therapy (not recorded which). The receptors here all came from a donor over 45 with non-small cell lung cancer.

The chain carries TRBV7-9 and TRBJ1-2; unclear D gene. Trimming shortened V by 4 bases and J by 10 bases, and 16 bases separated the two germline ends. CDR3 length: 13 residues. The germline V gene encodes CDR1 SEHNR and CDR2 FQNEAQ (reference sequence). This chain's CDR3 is CASSSPRQVDYTF. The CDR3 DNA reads TGTGCCAGCAGCTCCCCCCGGCAGGTGGACTACACCTTC.

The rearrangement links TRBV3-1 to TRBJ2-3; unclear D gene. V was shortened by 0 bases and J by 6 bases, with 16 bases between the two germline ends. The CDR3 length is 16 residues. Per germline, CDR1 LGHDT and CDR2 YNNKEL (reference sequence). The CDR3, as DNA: TGTGCCAGCAGCCAAGATTTTGCCCACATTCGCGATACGCAGTATTTT. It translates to CASSQDFAHIRDTQYF.

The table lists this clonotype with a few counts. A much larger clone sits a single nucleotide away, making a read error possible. CDR3 region: CASDLAGSHNEQLF. CDR3 DNA sequence: TGTGCCAGCGACCTAGCGGGATCCCACAATGAGCAGTTATTC. The rearrangement links TRBV11-3 to TRBJ2-1; 9 bases are shared with TRBD2. This CDR3 is 14 amino acids long. Per germline, CDR1 SGHNT and CDR2 YENEEA.

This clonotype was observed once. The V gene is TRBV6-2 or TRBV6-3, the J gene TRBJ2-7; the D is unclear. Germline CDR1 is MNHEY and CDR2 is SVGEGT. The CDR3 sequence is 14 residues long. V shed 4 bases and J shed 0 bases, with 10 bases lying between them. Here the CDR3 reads CASSSQRDSYEQYF. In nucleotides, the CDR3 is TGTGCCAGCAGTTCTCAAAGGGACTCCTACGAGCAGTACTTC.

As DNA, the CDR3 is TGTGCCAGCAGTTTTGGGGTGTCCTATAATTCACCAATCCACTTT. This encodes CASSFGVSYNSPIHF. The gene calls are TRBV27 and TRBJ1-6, with D hard to call. Trimming removed 3 bases at V and 17 bases at J, with 23 bases between. The CDR3 loop spans 15 amino acids. The germline gives CDR1 MNHEY, CDR2 SMNVEV (reference sequence).

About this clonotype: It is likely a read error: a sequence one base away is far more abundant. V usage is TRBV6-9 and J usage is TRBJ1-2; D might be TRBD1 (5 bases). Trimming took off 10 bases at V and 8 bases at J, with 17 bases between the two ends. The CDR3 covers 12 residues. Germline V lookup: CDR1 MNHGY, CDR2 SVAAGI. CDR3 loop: CAIRPGGGGYTF. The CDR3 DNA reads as TGTGCCATCCGCCCGGGGGGAGGCGGCTACACCTTC.

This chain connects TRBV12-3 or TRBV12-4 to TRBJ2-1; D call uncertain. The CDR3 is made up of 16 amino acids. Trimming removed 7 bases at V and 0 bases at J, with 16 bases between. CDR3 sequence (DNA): TGTGCCAGCACCCTTGCCATCAGTCCCTCCTACAATGAGCAGTTCTTC. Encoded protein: CASTLAISPSYNEQFF.

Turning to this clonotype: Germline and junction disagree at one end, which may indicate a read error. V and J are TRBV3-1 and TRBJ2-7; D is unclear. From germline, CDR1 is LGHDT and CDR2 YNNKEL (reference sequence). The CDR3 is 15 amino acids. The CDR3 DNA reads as TGTGTCAGCAGCCAAGAGGAGTGGGCACGAGACGAGCAGTACTTC. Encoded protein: CVSSQEEWARDEQYF.

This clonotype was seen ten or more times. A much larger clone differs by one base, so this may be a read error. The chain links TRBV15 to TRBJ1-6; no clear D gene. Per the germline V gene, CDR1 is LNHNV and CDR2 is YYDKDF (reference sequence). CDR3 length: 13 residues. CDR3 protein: CATSRDHGGDRFF. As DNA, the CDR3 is TGTGCCACCAGCAGAGATCACGGCGGGGATCGGTTCTTT.